This T cell receptor (beta chain) was identified in a study of T-cell memory formation after mild COVID-19. Study-wide results and caveats: The CD4+ clones that contracted clustered mainly within CM and EM, and the CD8+ clones concentrated in EMRA.

This clonotype has just a few counts. Its target is unknown. TCRdb reanalysed the 5' RACE reads using MiXCR and keeps one entry per CDR3 protein. The table lists about 210,000 distinct CDR3 sequences, roughly a tenth of them singletons, with roughly 3% in the top ten. The CDR3 has 20 residues. V was pared by 1 base and J by 6 bases, with 16 bases of the junction left unmatched. Germline assignment: CDR1 DFQATT and CDR2 SNEGSKA (reference sequence). J is TRBJ2-2 and V is TRBV20-1; 14 nucleotides line up with TRBD2. The sequenced sample was PBMCs or a T cell subset sorted from them (not recorded which). The clonotype originates from a man younger than 30 who had mild COVID-19 (a few samples of this study predate the infection). Cell type and time point are not known. The CDR3 DNA reads TGCAGTGCTAGAGGAAAACCGGGACTAGCGGGGGCCGCACTCTCCGGGGAGCTGTTTTTT. This encodes CSARGKPGLAGAALSGELFF.